These T cell receptor beta chains were read from a single sample in a study of STAT5B mutations in CD4+ large granular lymphocyte leukemia. TCRdb's copy holds only in-frame clones and misses some; the assay was immunoSEQ multiplex PCR. Here the sample spans fewer than 45,000 clones, about four fifths being singletons. Material for sequencing was CD4+ T cells from blood buffy coats. The source is a human donor in good health. CDR3s include the opening cysteine and the closing phenylalanine or tryptophan. A D gene is named only where the DNA matches it firmly. A row's size may be missing; if present it is once, few, many or a size class.

V	J	D	size	DNA	CDR3
TRBV11-2	TRBJ2-5	TRBD1	.	TGTGCCACAGGGGGTCAAGAGACCCAGTACTTC	CATGGQETQYF
TRBV5-6	TRBJ1-6	.	once	TGTGCCAGCAGCTTAACCCGGGGCCAGTACACCTATAATTCACCCCTCCACTTT	CASSLTRGQYTYNSPLHF
TRBV5-4	TRBJ2-1	.	once	TGTGCCAGCAGCTTGCGGCAGGCCGGTGAGCAGTTCTTC	CASSLRQAGEQFF
TRBV18	TRBJ2-2	.	.	TGTGCCAGCTCACCACTGGCAGCCCAGAACACCGGGGAGCTGTTTTTT	CASSPLAAQNTGELFF
TRBV7-2	TRBJ2-1	TRBD1	few	TGTGCCAGCAGCCGAAGACAGGGAAGCTCCTACAATGAGCAGTTCTTC	CASSRRQGSSYNEQFF
TRBV29-1	TRBJ2-5	TRBD2	once	TGCAGCGTCAGGACTAGCGGGCAAGAGACCCAGTACTTC	CSVRTSGQETQYF
TRBV9	TRBJ2-5	.	.	TGTGCCAGCAGCGTATCCAGGGAAGAGACCCAGTACTTC	CASSVSREETQYF
TRBV6-5	TRBJ1-1	.	few	TGTGCCAGCAGTTTCACAGGGAGAGAAGCTTTCTTT	CASSFTGREAFF
TRBV2	TRBJ2-5	.	.	TGTGCCAGCGAAGGGGGGGTAGGGGGCGCGGGAGAGACCCAGTACTTC	CASEGGVGGAGETQYF
TRBV29-1	TRBJ1-2	.	once	TGCAGCGTTGAAGATAGAGGGAACTATGGCTACACCTTC	CSVEDRGNYGYTF
TRBV4-3	TRBJ2-7	.	.	TGCGCCAGCAGCCAAGAAGGGAGGAGCTCCTACGAGCAGTACTTC	CASSQEGRSSYEQYF
TRBV7-9	TRBJ1-6	.	.	TGTGCCAGCAGCCCACTTGGCTCGGATAATTCACCCCTCCACTTT	CASSPLGSDNSPLHF
TRBV7-9	TRBJ1-1	.	.	TGTGCCAGCAGCCCCGGAGGTGGGGGGGAGACTGAAGCTTTCTTT	CASSPGGGGETEAFF
TRBV5-4	TRBJ2-5	TRBD2	.	TGTGCCAGCAGGCTATCCCCCTGGACTAGCGGGGGGGAAGAGACCCAGTACTTC	CASRLSPWTSGGEETQYF
TRBV5-6	TRBJ2-1	TRBD2	.	TGTGCCAGCAGCTTACGGGGGGTTATCAATGAGCAGTTCTTC	CASSLRGVINEQFF
TRBV6-6	TRBJ2-1	.	.	TGTGCCAGCAGTTCCCCGAAGCCAGTGGGATACAATGAGCAGTTCTTC	CASSSPKPVGYNEQFF
TRBV7-2	TRBJ1-5	.	few	TGTGCCAGCAGCGTACAAAATCAGCCCCAGCATTTT	CASSVQNQPQHF
TRBV7-3	TRBJ2-1	.	.	TGTGCCAGCAGCCTCGGTCTCCGGCTCGATGAGCAGTTCTTC	CASSLGLRLDEQFF
TRBV6-1	TRBJ1-2	.	.	TGTGCCAGCAGTGGTGTTGGAGCAGCGGATCCTAACTATGGCTACACCTTC	CASSGVGAADPNYGYTF
TRBV14	TRBJ2-5	TRBD1	.	TGTGCCAGCAGCCAAGTACAGGGGGCCCAAGAGACCCAGTACTTC	CASSQVQGAQETQYF
TRBV7-3	TRBJ1-3	TRBD1	once	TGTGCCAGCAGCGAGGACAGGGCTGGAAACACCATATATTTT	CASSEDRAGNTIYF
TRBV5-8	TRBJ2-1	TRBD2	few	TGTGCCAGCAGCCCGGGGACTAGCGGGGGTGGTGAGCAGTTCTTC	CASSPGTSGGGEQFF
TRBV11-3	TRBJ2-1	TRBD2	.	TGTGCCAGCAGCGAACGACTAGCCTCCCACAATGAGCAGTTCTTC	CASSERLASHNEQFF
TRBV19	TRBJ2-2	TRBD1	.	TGTGCCAGTAAGAAGGACAGGGGGGCCGGGGAGCTGTTTTTT	CASKKDRGAGELFF
TRBV9	TRBJ2-7	TRBD2	.	TGTGCCAGCAGCGTTTTAGCGGGAGCGGGGGAGCAGTACTTC	CASSVLAGAGEQYF
TRBV5-4	TRBJ2-7	.	.	TGTGCCAGCAGCTTGGCCAGCCGCTACGAGCAGTACTTC	CASSLASRYEQYF
TRBV6-6	TRBJ1-1	TRBD1	.	TGTGCCAGCAGTGTCCGGGACAGGGGAGTGAACACTGAAGCTTTCTTT	CASSVRDRGVNTEAFF
TRBV5-1	TRBJ2-7	TRBD2	.	TGCGCCAGCAGCTTGGCCGGGACTAGAACCTACGAGCAGTACTTC	CASSLAGTRTYEQYF
TRBV6-1	TRBJ1-1	.	.	TGTGCCAGCAGTGGTAGTCCAGGACTCGGGGAGGCTTTCTTT	CASSGSPGLGEAFF
TRBV6-1	TRBJ2-7	.	once	TGTGCCAGCGGCCACAGCCCCTACGAGCAGTACTTC	CASGHSPYEQYF
TRBV10-3	TRBJ2-3	TRBD2	.	TGTGCCTCTAAGACTAGCGGAGAGAGCACAGATACGCAGTATTTT	CASKTSGESTDTQYF
TRBV11-3	TRBJ2-2	TRBD1	.	TGTGCCAGCAGCCCCCCCAGGGGGCTAACCGGGGAGCTGTTTTTT	CASSPPRGLTGELFF
TRBV6-1	TRBJ2-1	.	.	TGTGCCAGCAGTGAAGTGGCAGGGGTAGCCTACAATGAGCAGTTCTTC	CASSEVAGVAYNEQFF
TRBV7-9	TRBJ2-5	.	.	TGTGCCAGCAGCTTTCCTAGCTCTGAGACCCAGTACTTC	CASSFPSSETQYF
TRBV7-2	TRBJ2-5	.	few	TGTGCCAGCAGCTTTCTTCCGTCGGGGGGCCGTCAAGAGACCCAGTACTTC	CASSFLPSGGRQETQYF
TRBV5-1	TRBJ1-1	TRBD1	few	TGCGCCAGCAGCGAGATACAGGGGAGGGCTTTCTTT	CASSEIQGRAFF
TRBV4-1	TRBJ1-2	TRBD1	few	TGCGCCAGCAGCCAAGCCCCGGGACAGGTGGAGTATGGCTACACCTTC	CASSQAPGQVEYGYTF
TRBV12-5	TRBJ1-1	.	few	TGTGCTAGTCATGGGGCCGCGGCCACTGAAGCTTTCTTT	CASHGAAATEAFF
TRBV4-3	TRBJ2-3	.	.	TGCGCCAGCAGCCAAGTTGGGGGGAGTGGGGCAGATACGCAGTATTTT	CASSQVGGSGADTQYF
TRBV9	TRBJ2-2	TRBD2	.	TGTGCCAGCAGCGGGGGACTAGCGGCCGGGGAGCTGTTTTTT	CASSGGLAAGELFF
TRBV30	TRBJ2-5	TRBD2	.	TGTGCCTGGGCACTAGCGGGAGAGACCCAGTACTTC	CAWALAGETQYF